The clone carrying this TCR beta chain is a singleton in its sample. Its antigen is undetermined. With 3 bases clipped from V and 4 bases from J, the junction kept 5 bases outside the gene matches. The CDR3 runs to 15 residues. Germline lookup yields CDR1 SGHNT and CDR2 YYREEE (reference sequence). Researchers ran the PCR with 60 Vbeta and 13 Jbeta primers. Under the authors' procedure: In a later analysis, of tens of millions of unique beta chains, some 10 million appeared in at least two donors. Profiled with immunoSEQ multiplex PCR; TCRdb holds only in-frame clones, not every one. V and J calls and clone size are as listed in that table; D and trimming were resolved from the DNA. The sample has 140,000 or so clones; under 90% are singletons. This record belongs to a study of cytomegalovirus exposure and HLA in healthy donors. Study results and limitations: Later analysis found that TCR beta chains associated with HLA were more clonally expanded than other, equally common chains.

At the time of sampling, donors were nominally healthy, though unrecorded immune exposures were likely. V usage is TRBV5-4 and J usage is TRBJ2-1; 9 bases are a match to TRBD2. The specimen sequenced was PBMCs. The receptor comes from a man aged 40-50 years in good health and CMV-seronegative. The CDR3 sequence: CASSSLAGFYNEQFF. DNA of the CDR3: TGTGCCAGCAGCTCCCTAGCGGGGTTTTACAATGAGCAGTTCTTC. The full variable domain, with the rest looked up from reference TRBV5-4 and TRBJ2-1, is ETGVTQSPTHLIKTRGQQVTLRCSSQSGHNTVSWYQQALGQGPQFIFQYYREEENGRGNFPPRFSGLQFPNYSSELNVNALELDDSALYLCASSSLAGFYNEQFFGPGTRLTVL.